The 11 T cell receptor beta chains presented below share a single source sample, sequenced in a study of T cell repertoires in cytomegalovirus infection. TCRdb recomputed calls from the reads with MiXCR, one row per CDR3 protein. The sample includes 350,000 to 450,000 distinct CDR3 sequences, less than 20% of them seen just once. The specimen was PBMCs. The receptor source for this set is a human donor in good health (CMV status not recorded). Some clones in this sample may be carry-over from other donors' samples.

This chain uses TRBV20-1 with TRBJ1-6; 8 bases map to TRBD1. V lost 6 bases, J lost 7 bases, and 11 bases stayed unmatched. Per the germline V gene, CDR1 is DFQATT and CDR2 is SNEGSKA (reference sequence). There are 15 residues in the CDR3. This CDR3 reads CSAPGTGPSNSPLHF. In DNA form, the CDR3 reads TGCAGTGCGCCCGGGACAGGACCTTCAAATTCACCCCTCCACTTT.

The chain uses TRBV2 and TRBJ1-2; D unclear. The germline V and J ends were trimmed by 2 bases and 8 bases, with 12 bases remaining between them. CDR1 and CDR2 (germline): SNHLY, FYNNEI. The length of the CDR3 is 13 residues. The CDR3 region has the DNA TGTGCCAGCAGTGAATTCTTAAGGGTCGGCTACACCTTC. This translates into CASSEFLRVGYTF.

This chain uses TRBV6-5 with TRBJ1-4; a weak D match, TRBD1 (5 bases). From germline, CDR1 is MNHEY and CDR2 SVGAGI. Trimming cost V 10 bases and J 8 bases, with 26 bases left between them. The CDR3 has 16 amino acids. The CDR3: CATNLMAGAGREKLFF. Here the CDR3 DNA reads TGTGCCACCAACCTTATGGCCGGGGCAGGGAGGGAAAAACTGTTTTTT.

The sample holds a few counts of this clonotype. This rearrangement joins TRBV10-3 to TRBJ1-1, with 8 bases that match TRBD1. Germline-derived CDR1 and CDR2 are ENHRY and SYGVKD. V shed 8 bases, J shed 4 bases, and the junction held 6 bases outside the gene matches. The CDR3 extends over 13 amino acids. CDR3 protein: CAIGGQGVTEAFF. The DNA for the CDR3 is TGTGCCATCGGCGGACAGGGAGTCACTGAAGCTTTCTTT.

V and J are TRBV4-2 and TRBJ2-7; 7 bases map to TRBD1. This CDR3 contains 15 residues. Germline-derived CDR1 and CDR2 are LGHNA and YNFKEQ. Trimming removed 5 bases from V and 2 bases from J; junction bases left unmatched: 9. CDR3 in DNA: TGTGCCAGCAGCGAAGGGGGCGAGGCCCCCTACGAGCAGTACTTC. It specifies CASSEGGEAPYEQYF.

This clonotype showed up many times. The V and J genes are TRBV7-6 and TRBJ2-1; 8 bases fit TRBD2. The CDR3 runs to 18 residues. The germline V gene has CDR1 SGHVS and CDR2 FNYEAQ. J gave up 3 bases and V 6 bases, and 16 bases lay outside the gene matches. This CDR3 reads CASSRGPSGWDGYNEQFF. The CDR3 DNA is TGTGCCAGCAGTAGGGGCCCTAGCGGGTGGGATGGCTACAATGAGCAGTTCTTC.

This clonotype was detected many times. The chain links TRBV7-2 to TRBJ2-7, with D perhaps being TRBD1 or TRBD2 (5 bases each). This CDR3 is built from 16 residues. Germline CDR1 reads SGHTA; CDR2 reads FQGNSA. The V and J ends lost 0 bases and 2 bases respectively, with 14 bases between them. CDR3 residues: CASSLAVGTTTYEQYF. CDR3 coding DNA: TGTGCCAGCAGCTTAGCGGTCGGGACGACCACCTACGAGCAGTACTTC. The whole variable domain, filled in from reference TRBV7-2 and TRBJ2-7, reads GAGVSQSPSNKVTEKGKDVELRCDPISGHTALYWYRQSLGQGLEFLIYFQGNSAPDKSGLPSDRFSAERTGGSVSTLTIQRTQQEDSAVYLCASSLAVGTTTYEQYFGPGTRLTVT.

The chain joins TRBV14 to TRBJ2-1, with D possibly called TRBD1 or TRBD2 (5 bases each). The CDR3 is 16 residues long. V gave up 3 bases and J gave up 5 bases, with 17 bases separating them. Germline CDR1 SGHDN, CDR2 FVKESK. The CDR3 nucleotides are TGTGCCAGCAGCCACCACACGGGACGGTGGGACAATGAGCAGTTCTTC. Residues: CASSHHTGRWDNEQFF.

This clonotype was observed a handful of times. The V gene is TRBV24-1, the J gene TRBJ2-5; TRBD1 matches at 7 bases. CDR1 KGHDR and CDR2 SFDVKD come from the germline V gene. This CDR3 is built from 14 residues. V was pared by 3 bases and J by 2 bases, with 2 bases of the junction left unmatched. The CDR3 bases are TGTGCCACCAGTGATACGGGACAGCAAGAGACCCAGTACTTC. The encoded protein is CATSDTGQQETQYF.

This clonotype was observed many times. The rearrangement links TRBV28 to TRBJ2-5; D may be TRBD2 (6 bases). Germline CDR1 and CDR2: MDHEN and SYDVKM. The ends were cut back, 8 bases at V and 3 bases at J, with 13 bases in the middle. The CDR3 length is 13 residues. The CDR3 protein is CASGRLDEETQYF. In DNA, the CDR3 is TGTGCCAGCGGCCGACTAGACGAAGAGACCCAGTACTTC.

The gene calls are TRBV5-1 and TRBJ1-1; D ambiguous. Germline V gives CDR1 SGHRS, CDR2 YFSETQ. The V end lost 4 bases, the J end lost 0 bases, and 16 bases lay between the germline ends. The CDR3 runs 16 residues. CDR3 residues: CASSDIRSGMNTEAFF. CDR3 bases: TGCGCCAGCAGCGATATCAGGAGTGGCATGAACACTGAAGCTTTCTTT. The complete variable domain, with remaining parts taken from reference TRBV5-1 and TRBJ1-1, reads KAGVTQTPRYLIKTRGQQVTLSCSPISGHRSVSWYQQTPGQGLQFLFEYFSETQRNKGNFPGRFSGRQFSNSRSEMNVSTLELGDSALYLCASSDIRSGMNTEAFFGQGTRLTVV.